These 3 T cell receptor beta chains were all obtained from the same sample, sequenced in a study of blood T cell repertoires in COVID-19. Measured with immunoSEQ multiplex PCR; TCRdb has only the in-frame clones, and not every one. Of roughly 300,000 clones in the sample, 92% were seen once. Material for sequencing was PBMCs or T cells enriched from blood (not recorded which). Source of these receptors: a woman aged 25-40 years who had recovered from COVID-19.

This clone has more than one count but fewer than ten. The chain carries TRBV5-1 and TRBJ2-7; D unresolved. The V gene's germline CDR1 is SGHRS and CDR2 YFSETQ. Trimming took 1 base from V and 4 from J, leaving 6 bases between them. The CDR3 runs 12 residues. In DNA form, the CDR3 reads TGCGCCAGCAGCTTGCACGGGTACGAGCAGTACTTC. Protein: CASSLHGYEQYF. The full variable domain, rest sourced from reference TRBV5-1 and TRBJ2-7, is KAGVTQTPRYLIKTRGQQVTLSCSPISGHRSVSWYQQTPGQGLQFLFEYFSETQRNKGNFPGRFSGRQFSNSRSEMNVSTLELGDSALYLCASSLHGYEQYFGPGTRLTVT.

A note on this clone: Compared with germline, one end of the junction differs, possibly owing to a read error. The chain employs TRBV6-5 and TRBJ2-7; TRBD2 is a possible D gene (6 bases). Germline V gene sequence: CDR1 MNHEY, CDR2 SVGAGI. The CDR3 runs to 11 residues. This CDR3 is CASGGTGTEDF. CDR3 sequence (DNA): TGTGCCAGCGGGGGGACCGGGACCGAGGACTTC.

The rearrangement uses TRBV9 and TRBJ1-1, with TRBD1 matching 8 bases. Looked up from germline, CDR1 is SGDLS and CDR2 is YYNGEE. The V and J ends lost 0 bases and 2 bases, in that order; junction bases with no gene match: 12. The CDR3 is made up of 18 amino acids. The CDR3 DNA reads as TGTGCCAGCAGCGTAGCTGTCGCGCAGGGGGCGGGAAACACTGAAGCTTTCTTT. Its translation is CASSVAVAQGAGNTEAFF.